Presented here are 25 T cell receptor beta chains from one specimen sequenced in a study of vaccination effects on CD4 cells after COVID-19. The assay was immunoSEQ multiplex PCR, and TCRdb's table has in-frame clones only and misses some. The table includes around 49,000 clones, around 70% detected once. It was after 10 days of culture that CD4+ T cells were isolated. Everyone in the study got two shots of either the BNT162b2 or mRNA-1273 vaccine. What these receptors recognize is not known. This sample comprised CD4+ T cells from PBMCs cultured without peptide, obtained after COVID-19 vaccination. All receptors derive from a human donor who received a COVID-19 vaccine.

V and J are TRBV2 and TRBJ1-1; 9 nucleotides align to TRBD1. The length of the CDR3 is 18 residues. Germline V CDR1 and CDR2: SNHLY, FYNNEI. V dropped 3 bases and J dropped 0; count of bases not matched to a gene: 11. In nucleotides, the CDR3 is TGTGCCAGCAGTGAGTATAGGATCAGGACAGGGGTGAACACTGAAGCTTTCTTT. Amino acids: CASSEYRIRTGVNTEAFF.

The rearrangement links TRBV7-9 to TRBJ2-1; 9 bases map to TRBD2. The CDR3 contains 14 residues. CDR1 and CDR2 (germline): SEHNR, FQNEAQ (reference sequence). The J segment lost 5 bases and the V segment lost 5 bases, leaving 4 bases of the junction unmatched. The CDR3 protein is CASSPGLADNEQFF. The CDR3 DNA sequence: TGTGCCAGCAGCCCGGGACTAGCTGACAATGAGCAGTTCTTC.

The rearrangement uses TRBV5-1 and TRBJ1-6; possibly TRBD1 for D (6 bases). V dropped 0 bases and J dropped 9 bases, with 13 bases sitting between them. Germline V gene data show CDR1 as SGHRS and CDR2 as YFSETQ. CDR3 size: 15 residues. CDR3 sequence (DNA): TGCGCCAGCAGCTTGGTCACGACAGGATTTTCACCCCTCCACTTT. Translating gives CASSLVTTGFSPLHF.

This clone has a single count. The chain couples TRBV9 to TRBJ2-7; D is ambiguous. V was cut by 4 bases and J by 0 bases, with 14 bases left in between. The CDR3 spans 15 residues. Germline CDR1 reads SGDLS; CDR2 reads YYNGEE. The CDR3 sequence: CASSPPGSLSYEQYF. CDR3 in DNA: TGTGCCAGCAGCCCCCCGGGTTCGCTCTCCTACGAGCAGTACTTC. Supplemented by reference TRBV9 and TRBJ2-7, the full variable domain reads DSGVTQTPKHLITATGQRVTLRCSPRSGDLSVYWYQQSLDQGLQFLIQYYNGEERAKGNILERFSAQQFPDLHSELNLSSLELGDSALYFCASSPPGSLSYEQYFGPGTRLTVT.

The rearrangement links TRBV4-1 to TRBJ1-5; D is undetermined. Germline CDR1 reads MGHRA; CDR2 reads YSYEKL. The CDR3 consists of 13 residues. The V end lost 0 bases, the J end lost 2 bases, and 2 bases lay between the germline ends. CDR3 loop: CASSQDGNQPQHF. In DNA, the CDR3 is TGCGCCAGCAGCCAAGATGGCAATCAGCCCCAGCATTTT.

This clone was found a few times. This chain connects TRBV10-3 to TRBJ2-1, with 11 positions matching TRBD2. The germline gives CDR1 ENHRY, CDR2 SYGVKD. The CDR3 spans 18 residues. Trimming took 3 bases from V and 1 from J; bases not matched to a gene: 8. CDR3 in amino acids: CAISDPHRLAGSYNEQFF. The CDR3, as DNA: TGTGCCATCAGTGACCCACACCGACTAGCGGGGTCCTACAATGAGCAGTTCTTC.

The chain uses TRBV10-3 and TRBJ2-6, with 7 bases fitting TRBD2. This CDR3 is 14 amino acids long. V lost 9 bases to trimming and J lost 2 bases; unmatched junction nucleotides: 4. Germline V lookup: CDR1 ENHRY, CDR2 SYGVKD. CDR3 sequence (DNA): TGTGCCATTTCTCGGGGGGCTGGGGCCAACGTCCTGACTTTC. This translates into CAISRGAGANVLTF.

This rearrangement joins TRBV5-1 to TRBJ2-5; 7 bases are a match to TRBD2. The CDR3 has 14 residues. V was pared by 3 bases and J by 4 bases, with 6 bases of the junction left unmatched. The V gene's germline CDR1 is SGHRS and CDR2 YFSETQ. CDR3 region: CASSSEPGGETQYF. CDR3 nucleotide sequence: TGCGCCAGCAGCTCGGAACCGGGGGGAGAGACCCAGTACTTC.

The rearrangement joins TRBV5-1 to TRBJ2-5; 8 nucleotides align to TRBD2. Trimming removed 5 bases from V and 7 bases from J; junction bases left unmatched: 16. The CDR3 totals 16 residues. CDR1 is SGHRS and CDR2 is YFSETQ in the germline V gene. The CDR3 DNA follows: TGCGCCAGCAGATCCGTGGTAGCAGCGGGGGTCGGGACCCAGTACTTC. Translating gives CASRSVVAAGVGTQYF. Full variable domain (remainder filled in from reference TRBV5-1 and TRBJ2-5): KAGVTQTPRYLIKTRGQQVTLSCSPISGHRSVSWYQQTPGQGLQFLFEYFSETQRNKGNFPGRFSGRQFSNSRSEMNVSTLELGDSALYLCASRSVVAAGVGTQYFGPGTRLLVL.

The chain joins TRBV7-2 to TRBJ2-1; 15 bases fit TRBD2. The CDR3 sequence is 16 residues long. Germline CDR1 is SGHTA and CDR2 is FQGNSA. With V trimmed by 6 bases and J by 5 bases, 5 bases remained unmatched. CDR3 loop: CASSWTSGGANNEQFF. The CDR3 DNA reads TGTGCCAGCAGTTGGACTAGCGGGGGGGCAAACAATGAGCAGTTCTTC. The full variable domain, its missing parts supplied by reference TRBV7-2 and TRBJ2-1, is GAGVSQSPSNKVTEKGKDVELRCDPISGHTALYWYRQSLGQGLEFLIYFQGNSAPDKSGLPSDRFSAERTGGSVSTLTIQRTQQEDSAVYLCASSWTSGGANNEQFFGPGTRLTVL.

V and J are TRBV5-4 and TRBJ2-7; unclear D gene. The V end was cut by 1 base, the J end by 1 base, with 9 bases between. The germline V gene encodes CDR1 SGHNT and CDR2 YYREEE (reference sequence). The CDR3 is made up of 14 amino acids. The CDR3 is CASSLSSQSYEQYF. The DNA for the CDR3 is TGTGCCAGCAGCTTGTCGTCCCAGTCCTACGAGCAGTACTTC.

The rearrangement joins TRBV19 to TRBJ1-1, with D possibly matching TRBD1 (5 bases). The CDR3 contains 15 residues. The germline V and J ends were trimmed by 1 base and 5 bases, with 14 bases remaining between them. Per germline, CDR1 LNHDA and CDR2 SQIVND (reference sequence). The CDR3 nucleotides are TGTGCCAGTAGTATAGGGCCGAGGGGTGAGACTGAAGCTTTCTTT. Protein: CASSIGPRGETEAFF.

The rearrangement joins TRBV27 to TRBJ1-1; maybe TRBD1 (5 bases). The CDR3 runs to 17 residues. Germline V gene lookup returns CDR1 MNHEY and CDR2 SMNVEV (reference sequence). Between the trimmed V and J ends, which lost 6 bases and 0 bases, there was a span of 20 bases. This CDR3 is CASSPGTTVDMNTEAFF. For the CDR3, the DNA is TGTGCCAGCAGCCCCGGGACGACGGTAGACATGAACACTGAAGCTTTCTTT.

This clone has only a few counts. This chain's CDR3 is CASGMRYAEKAFF. The CDR3 nucleotides are TGTGCTAGTGGAATGAGGTATGCAGAAAAAGCTTTCTTT. The chain has TRBV12-5 and TRBJ1-1; D gene unclear. V lost 6 bases and J 9 bases, leaving 17 bases between the germline ends. This CDR3 region has 13 residues. Germline V gene lookup returns CDR1 LGHNT and CDR2 FRNRAP.

V and J are TRBV6-6 and TRBJ2-3, with TRBD1 identical over 7 bases. The CDR3 is made up of 16 amino acids. J gave up 3 bases and V 4 bases, and 10 bases lay outside the gene matches. Germline CDR1 is MNHNY and CDR2 is SVGAGI (reference sequence). This CDR3 reads CASSSLDRTVTDTQYF. CDR3 DNA: TGTGCCAGCAGTTCCCTGGACAGGACGGTGACAGATACGCAGTATTTT.

The V call is TRBV3-1 (or the pseudogene TRBV3-2), the J call TRBJ2-2; 11 nucleotides line up with TRBD2. CDR3 length equals 16 residues. CDR1 LGHDT and CDR2 YNNKEL come from the germline V gene (reference sequence). V was clipped by 4 bases and J by 4 bases; unmatched bases: 5. CDR3: CASSLSGGAGTGELFF. Written as DNA, the CDR3 is TGTGCCAGCAGCCTTAGCGGGGGGGCCGGCACCGGGGAGCTGTTTTTT.

The genes are TRBV29-1 and TRBJ2-5, with 14 positions matching TRBD2. The ends lost 5 bases at V and 1 base at J; junction bases unmatched: 6. This CDR3 is built from 16 residues. CDR1 SQVTM and CDR2 ANQGSEA come from the germline V gene. Here the CDR3 DNA reads TGCAGCGTTACCGGGACTAGCGGGAGATTCCAAGAGACCCAGTACTTC. This translates into CSVTGTSGRFQETQYF. Full variable domain (missing parts from reference TRBV29-1 and TRBJ2-5): SAVISQKPSRDICQRGTSLTIQCQVDSQVTMMFWYRQQPGQSLTLIATANQGSEATYESGFVIDKFPISRPNLTFSTLTVSNMSPEDSSIYLCSVTGTSGRFQETQYFGPGTRLLVL.

J is TRBJ1-5 and V is TRBV28, with a possible D match to TRBD1 (6 bases). V lost 9 bases to trimming and J lost 5 bases, with 20 bases between them. CDR1 is MDHEN, CDR2 SYDVKM, per germline. The CDR3 runs to 15 residues. The CDR3 nucleotides read TGTGCCAGTCTGCAGAGGACAGTGAAGGATCAGCCCCAGCATTTT. Its translation: CASLQRTVKDQPQHF.

The chain is built from TRBV2 and TRBJ1-6; D is undetermined. This CDR3 has 15 amino acids. Germline assignment: CDR1 SNHLY and CDR2 FYNNEI. The V end lost 3 bases, the J end lost 4 bases, and 10 bases lay between the germline ends. DNA of the CDR3: TGTGCCAGCAGTGAGTTGGAGACTTATAATTCACCCCTCCACTTT. Protein product: CASSELETYNSPLHF.

V usage is TRBV19 and J usage is TRBJ1-6, with 8 positions matching TRBD1. J lost 9 bases, V lost 1 base, and 2 bases had no gene match. The CDR3 spans 14 residues. Germline-derived CDR1 and CDR2 are LNHDA and SQIVND (reference sequence). Here the CDR3 DNA reads TGTGCCAGTAGTATAGCGCAGGGGGCTTCACCCCTCCACTTT. This sequence encodes CASSIAQGASPLHF.

The chain combines TRBV29-1 with TRBJ1-1; D is possibly TRBD1 (6 bases). Germline values: CDR1 SQVTM, CDR2 ANQGSEA. With 2 bases removed from V and 2 bases from J, the gap between germline ends came to 9 bases. The CDR3 length is 13 residues. DNA for the CDR3: TGCAGCGTTGAAAGGGGGATAAACACTGAAGCTTTCTTT. It codes for CSVERGINTEAFF.

The CDR3 loop reads CASSLKQGYEQYF. The CDR3 DNA reads as TGTGCCAGCAGCTTAAAGCAGGGCTACGAGCAGTACTTC. V usage is TRBV13 and J usage is TRBJ2-7, with D perhaps TRBD1 (5 bases). The CDR3 extends over 13 amino acids. The germline V gene has CDR1 PRHDT and CDR2 FYEKMQ (reference sequence). Trimming removed 2 bases at V and 3 bases at J, with 8 bases between.

The V gene is TRBV6-6, the J gene TRBJ2-3; D might be TRBD1 (6 bases). The CDR3 covers 13 residues. Trimming shortened V by 8 bases and J by 5 bases, and 14 bases separated the two germline ends. The germline V gene encodes CDR1 MNHNY and CDR2 SVGAGI (reference sequence). The CDR3 spells CASLGQMGDTQYF. Written as DNA, the CDR3 is TGTGCCAGCCTTGGACAGATGGGAGATACGCAGTATTTT.

The chain recombines TRBV4-2 with TRBJ2-1, with TRBD2 matching over 11 bases. The germline CDR1 and CDR2 sequences are LGHNA and YNFKEQ. CDR3 size: 20 residues. Trimming removed 0 bases from V and 3 bases from J; junction bases left unmatched: 13. The CDR3, as DNA: TGTGCCAGCAGCCAAGATCATACGTGGACGACTAGCGGGATCTACAATGAGCAGTTCTTC. It encodes CASSQDHTWTTSGIYNEQFF.

This clone has only one observation. The chain employs TRBV24-1 and TRBJ2-7; D ambiguous. V was shortened by 8 bases and J by 1 base, with 14 bases between the two germline ends. Germline V gene sequence: CDR1 KGHDR, CDR2 SFDVKD. This CDR3 comprises 14 residues. DNA of the CDR3: TGTGCCACCAACCAAACCCCTATATCCTACGAGCAGTACTTC. Translation gives CATNQTPISYEQYF.